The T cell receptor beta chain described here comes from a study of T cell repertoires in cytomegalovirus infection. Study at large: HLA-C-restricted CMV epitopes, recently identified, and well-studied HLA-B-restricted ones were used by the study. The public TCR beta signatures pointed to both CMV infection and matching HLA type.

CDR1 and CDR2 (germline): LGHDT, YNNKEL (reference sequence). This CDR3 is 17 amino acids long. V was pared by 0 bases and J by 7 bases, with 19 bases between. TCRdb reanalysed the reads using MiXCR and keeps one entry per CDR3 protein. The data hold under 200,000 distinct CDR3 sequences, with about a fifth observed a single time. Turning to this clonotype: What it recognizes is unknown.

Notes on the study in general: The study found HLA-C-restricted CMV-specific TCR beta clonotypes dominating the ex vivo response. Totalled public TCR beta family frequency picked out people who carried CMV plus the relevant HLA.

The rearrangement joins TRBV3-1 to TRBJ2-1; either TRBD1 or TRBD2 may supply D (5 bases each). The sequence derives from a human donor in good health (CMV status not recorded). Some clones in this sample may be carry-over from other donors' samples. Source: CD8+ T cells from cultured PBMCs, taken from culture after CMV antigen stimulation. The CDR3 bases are TGTGCCAGCAGCCAAGATCCGCCCGGGGCGTATTATAATGAGCAGTTCTTC. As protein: CASSQDPPGAYYNEQFF.